This entry lists 25 T cell receptor beta chains sequenced from one sample in a study of T-cell memory formation after mild COVID-19. TCRdb re-called the 5' RACE reads through MiXCR, storing one row per CDR3 protein. Among fewer than 350,000 distinct CDR3 sequences, approximately 15% were seen once, and the ten largest hold 21%. The sequenced sample consisted of PBMCs or a T cell subset sorted from them (not recorded which). The receptors were gathered from a man aged 18 to 30 who had mild COVID-19 (a few samples of this study predate the infection). Cell type and time point are not known.

The rearrangement links TRBV7-6 to TRBJ2-1; D tentatively reads TRBD1 or TRBD2 (5 bases each). Germline CDR1 SGHVS, CDR2 FNYEAQ. This CDR3 contains 18 residues. The V end was cut by 1 base, the J end by 0 bases, with 16 bases between. The CDR3 nucleotides read TGTGCCAGCAGCTTAGGTTCCAGAGGGACCGGCTCCTACAATGAGCAGTTCTTC. This codes for CASSLGSRGTGSYNEQFF.

This clonotype has only a few counts. This rearrangement joins TRBV5-1 to TRBJ1-6; weak D call: TRBD1 (5 bases). Germline V lookup: CDR1 SGHRS, CDR2 YFSETQ. The CDR3 is made up of 16 amino acids. V was pared by 0 bases and J by 10 bases, with 17 bases between. For the CDR3, the DNA is TGCGCCAGCAGCTTGGAAGGGGAACTAGCTCGGTCACCCCTCCACTTT. Protein sequence: CASSLEGELARSPLHF.

This clonotype has only a few counts. This rearrangement joins TRBV5-1 to TRBJ1-6; a possible D gene is TRBD1 (5 bases). The CDR3 has 14 amino acids. Looked up from germline, CDR1 is SGHRS and CDR2 is YFSETQ. Trimming removed 5 bases at V and 9 bases at J, with 15 bases between. CDR3: CASRSGLSFSPLHF. The CDR3 DNA sequence: TGCGCCAGCAGGTCGGGACTGTCATTTTCACCCCTCCACTTT.

This clonotype was counted ten times or more. V and J are TRBV9 and TRBJ2-1; maybe TRBD2 (6 bases). Germline CDR1 is SGDLS and CDR2 is YYNGEE. V shed 0 bases and J shed 0 bases, with 13 bases lying between them. The CDR3 has 17 amino acids. CDR3 nucleotide sequence: TGTGCCAGCAGCGTAGTGGGGGGTCCCAGCTCCTACAATGAGCAGTTCTTC. Its protein product is CASSVVGGPSSYNEQFF.

J is TRBJ2-3 and V is TRBV4-3; D gene ambiguous. Germline V CDR1 and CDR2: LGHNA, YSLEER. V lost 0 bases to trimming and J lost 4 bases, with 11 bases between them. This CDR3 is built from 15 residues. CDR3 sequence (DNA): TGCGCCAGCAGCCAAGAAGTTAAGTGGGCAGATACGCAGTATTTT. Translated, it gives CASSQEVKWADTQYF.

This clonotype was detected only once. The chain has TRBV7-9 and TRBJ2-1, with D unclear. The CDR3 has 12 residues. Germline values: CDR1 SEHNR, CDR2 FQNEAQ (reference sequence). V was shortened by 5 bases and J by 6 bases, with 8 bases between the two germline ends. The CDR3 DNA is TGTGCCAGCAGCACCACAGTCAATGAGCAGTTCTTC. Protein product: CASSTTVNEQFF.

This clonotype appeared many times. The chain recombines TRBV5-1 with TRBJ1-1; TRBD1 matches 12 bases. The germline gives CDR1 SGHRS, CDR2 YFSETQ. The CDR3 totals 13 residues. The junction had 5 bases not matched to a gene; V was cut back by 3 bases and J by 11 bases. Here the CDR3 reads CASSSPGQGAAFF. CDR3 DNA: TGCGCCAGCAGCTCGCCGGGACAGGGGGCGGCTTTCTTT. Complete variable domain (other parts from reference TRBV5-1 and TRBJ1-1): KAGVTQTPRYLIKTRGQQVTLSCSPISGHRSVSWYQQTPGQGLQFLFEYFSETQRNKGNFPGRFSGRQFSNSRSEMNVSTLELGDSALYLCASSSPGQGAAFFGQGTRLTVV.

This clonotype occurred once. CDR3 coding DNA: TGTGCCAGCAGTTCCTGGACTAGCGTGGCAAACACCGGGGAGCTGTTTTTT. The encoded protein is CASSSWTSVANTGELFF. This chain uses TRBV6-2 or TRBV6-3 with TRBJ2-2; TRBD2 agrees at 9 bases. The germline V gene has CDR1 MNHEY and CDR2 SVGEGT. V lost 4 bases to trimming and J lost 2 bases; unmatched junction nucleotides: 8. CDR3 length equals 17 residues.

The rearrangement joins TRBV7-9 to TRBJ2-7; D is undetermined. With 5 bases removed from V and 2 bases from J, the gap between germline ends came to 16 bases. The CDR3 extends over 15 amino acids. Per the germline V gene, CDR1 is SEHNR and CDR2 is FQNEAQ (reference sequence). As DNA, the CDR3 is TGTGCCAGCAGCCCCTCAGTAGGGCAGACCTACGAGCAGTACTTC. Translated, it gives CASSPSVGQTYEQYF. The full variable domain, its missing parts supplied by reference TRBV7-9 and TRBJ2-7, is DTGVSQNPRHKITKRGQNVTFRCDPISEHNRLYWYRQTLGQGPEFLTYFQNEAQLEKSRLLSDRFSAERPKGSFSTLEIQRTEQGDSAMYLCASSPSVGQTYEQYFGPGTRLTVT.

This clonotype occurred many times. V and J are TRBV14 and TRBJ2-5; D possibly corresponds to TRBD2 (6 bases). The germline CDR1 and CDR2 sequences are SGHDN and FVKESK. The germline V and J ends were trimmed by 1 base and 5 bases, with 11 bases remaining between them. The length of the CDR3 is 14 residues. The CDR3 reads CASSQARGQETQYF. The DNA for the CDR3 is TGTGCCAGCAGCCAAGCGCGGGGTCAGGAGACCCAGTACTTC.

The chain uses TRBV7-8 and TRBJ1-6; D is unresolved. The CDR3 is 15 residues long. The germline V gene has CDR1 SGHVS and CDR2 FQNEAQ. V was clipped by 2 bases and J by 10 bases, with 15 bases between them. The CDR3 bases are TGTGCCAGCAGCTTAAGTGGAAGCCCCACCTCACCCCTCCACTTT. It is translated as CASSLSGSPTSPLHF.

This clonotype has a count of ten or more. The chain is built from TRBV29-1 and TRBJ2-7, with D maybe TRBD1 (6 bases). Between the trimmed V and J ends, which lost 5 bases and 3 bases, there was a span of 17 bases. There are 14 residues in the CDR3. From germline, CDR1 is SQVTM and CDR2 ANQGSEA. CDR3 in DNA: TGCAGCGTTATCCGGGACACCCCCCTCTACGAGCAGTACTTC. Translating it yields CSVIRDTPLYEQYF.

In its sample, this clonotype was seen a few times. The chain uses TRBV12-3 or TRBV12-4 and TRBJ1-2; D is possibly TRBD1 (6 bases). V was pared by 6 bases and J by 5 bases, with 13 bases between. The CDR3 is 13 amino acids. The CDR3: CASSPTGQYGYTF. CDR3 sequence (DNA): TGTGCCAGCAGCCCGACAGGCCAGTATGGCTACACCTTC.

This clonotype turned up a few times. The chain is built from TRBV12-3 or TRBV12-4 and TRBJ2-2, with TRBD2 identical over 10 bases. After removal of 4 bases from V and 4 bases from J, the junction contained 3 bases not matched to a gene. The CDR3 is 15 amino acids. The CDR3 DNA sequence: TGTGCCAGCAGTTATACTAGCGGGGCCACCGGGGAGCTGTTTTTT. Its protein product is CASSYTSGATGELFF.

This chain uses TRBV7-9 with TRBJ1-5, with TRBD1 matching 10 bases. Germline values: CDR1 SEHNR, CDR2 FQNEAQ (reference sequence). The CDR3 is 15 amino acids. V was clipped by 5 bases and J by 5 bases; unmatched bases: 6. The CDR3 here is CASSDPGTGDQPQHF. CDR3 bases: TGTGCCAGCAGCGACCCCGGGACAGGGGATCAGCCCCAGCATTTT.

This sequence joins TRBV27 and TRBJ1-6, with D perhaps TRBD1 (6 bases). V was trimmed by 6 bases and J by 6 bases, leaving 18 bases between them. The CDR3 extends over 16 amino acids. Germline V CDR1 and CDR2: MNHEY, SMNVEV (reference sequence). In nucleotides, the CDR3 is TGTGCCAGCAGAACCGGGGGCCTCGGAGGTAATTCACCCCTCCACTTT. Translation gives CASRTGGLGGNSPLHF.

The chain links TRBV20-1 to TRBJ2-6; TRBD1 or TRBD2 may be the D gene (5 bases each). Germline V gene sequence: CDR1 DFQATT, CDR2 SNEGSKA (reference sequence). This CDR3 region has 15 residues. V lost 3 bases and J 1 base, leaving 10 bases between the germline ends. The CDR3 sequence: CSARGDLSGANVLTF. CDR3 DNA sequence: TGCAGTGCTAGGGGGGACCTTTCTGGGGCCAACGTCCTGACTTTC.

This clonotype was seen a few times. The V and J genes are TRBV29-1 and TRBJ2-1; no firm D call. Germline V gives CDR1 SQVTM, CDR2 ANQGSEA. V was clipped by 4 bases and J by 6 bases, with 7 bases between them. This CDR3 has 11 residues. Written as DNA, the CDR3 is TGCAGCGTTGCACAGAGCAATGAGCAGTTCTTC. Translated, it gives CSVAQSNEQFF.

CDR3 amino acids: CATSRGASPLHF. CDR3 bases: TGTGCCACCAGCAGAGGAGCTTCACCCCTCCACTTT. This chain connects TRBV15 to TRBJ1-6; D remains unclear. Germline-derived CDR1 and CDR2 are LNHNV and YYDKDF (reference sequence). The ends were cut back, 1 base at V and 9 bases at J, with 4 bases in the middle. This CDR3 contains 12 residues. Full variable domain (outside the CDR3, taken from reference TRBV15 and TRBJ1-6): DAMVIQNPRYQVTQFGKPVTLSCSQTLNHNVMYWYQQKSSQAPKLLFHYYDKDFNNEADTPDNFQSRRPNTSFCFLDIRSPGLGDTAMYLCATSRGASPLHFGNGTRLTVT.

This clonotype has at least ten counts. The chain couples TRBV29-1 to TRBJ2-1; 11 bases line up with TRBD1. J gave up 8 bases and V 0 bases, and 6 bases lay outside the gene matches. This CDR3 comprises 15 residues. The germline CDR1 and CDR2 sequences are SQVTM and ANQGSEA. CDR3 loop: CSVEDPGQGAYEQFF. In DNA form, the CDR3 reads TGCAGCGTTGAAGATCCCGGACAGGGGGCCTATGAGCAGTTCTTC.

The chain uses TRBV7-2 and TRBJ1-2, with D tentatively TRBD1 (6 bases). The germline CDR1 and CDR2 sequences are SGHTA and FQGNSA. Trimming stripped 3 bases from V and 6 bases from J, with 14 bases between. This CDR3 spans 14 amino acids. This CDR3 reads CASSLDRGADGYTF. The DNA of the CDR3 is TGTGCCAGCAGCTTGGACCGGGGGGCTGATGGCTACACCTTC.

Ten or more counts support this clonotype. V usage is TRBV15 and J usage is TRBJ2-1; D is ambiguous. With 5 bases removed from V and 7 bases from J, the gap between germline ends came to 12 bases. The CDR3 is made up of 13 amino acids. CDR1 is LNHNV and CDR2 is YYDKDF in the germline V gene (reference sequence). This CDR3 reads CATSGPYTNEQFF. In DNA form, the CDR3 reads TGTGCCACCAGCGGACCGTACACAAATGAGCAGTTCTTC.

The chain recombines TRBV7-9 with TRBJ2-7; D is undetermined. The V gene's germline CDR1 is SEHNR and CDR2 FQNEAQ (reference sequence). This CDR3 comprises 12 residues. V was clipped by 5 bases and J by 6 bases, with 11 bases between them. The CDR3 loop reads CASSQAPSEQYF. The CDR3, as DNA: TGTGCCAGCAGCCAGGCCCCAAGCGAGCAGTACTTC.

This clonotype has at least ten counts. This chain uses TRBV4-3 with TRBJ2-7; D not certain. Germline V gene lookup returns CDR1 LGHNA and CDR2 YSLEER. Trimming shortened V by 0 bases and J by 6 bases, and 9 bases separated the two germline ends. The length of the CDR3 is 13 residues. The CDR3 region has the DNA TGCGCCAGCAGCCAAGAGACCTCCACCGAGCAGTACGTC. The encoded protein is CASSQETSTEQYV.

The chain joins TRBV30 to TRBJ1-2, with unresolved D. This CDR3 region has 10 residues. V was cut by 0 bases and J by 8 bases, with 4 bases left in between. Germline loops: CDR1 GTSNPN, CDR2 SVGIG (reference sequence). The CDR3 loop is CAWSVGGYTF. The CDR3 DNA is TGTGCCTGGAGTGTTGGAGGCTACACCTTC.